This paragraph reports one T cell receptor (beta chain). Its antigen is not known. The data stem from a study of cytomegalovirus exposure and HLA in healthy donors. Study outcomes and limitations: According to the study, 180 or so TCR beta chains were cytomegalovirus-associated.

In the PCR, 60 Vbeta and 13 Jbeta primers were used. Clones were sequenced by immunoSEQ multiplex PCR, and TCRdb holds only the in-frame ones, with some missing. The data show 150,000 to 200,000 clones, roughly 80% seen once. Sequenced sample: PBMCs. The receptor comes from a man aged 50 or older in good health and CMV-seropositive.

This chain's CDR3 is CASRGQGVANEKLFF. In nucleotides, the CDR3 is TGTGCCAGCCGAGGACAGGGCGTCGCCAATGAAAAACTGTTTTTT. The chain is built from TRBV2 and TRBJ1-4; 8 nucleotides agree with TRBD1. CDR1 and CDR2 from the germline V gene are SNHLY and FYNNEI. The J segment lost 5 bases and the V segment lost 8 bases, leaving 10 bases of the junction unmatched. The CDR3 consists of 15 residues.